This entry lists 32 T cell receptor beta chains sequenced from one sample in a study of T cells expressing NK-cell markers. TCRdb re-called the 5' RACE reads; one entry per CDR3 protein, DNA not given. This sample's table has 140,000 to 150,000 distinct CDR3 sequences. Sample: blood T cells: a sorted CD56 or NKG2C T cell subset, CD4+ or CD8+ T cells, or bulk PBMC T cells (not recorded which). The receptors shown here come from a man aged 18 to 29 in good health.

V usage is TRBV28 and J usage is TRBJ2-1. Per germline, CDR1 MDHEN and CDR2 SYDVKM. The CDR3 covers 15 residues. The CDR3 here is CASSLVGAQYNEQFF.

The chain combines TRBV20-1 with TRBJ1-6; TCRdb calls TRBD1, which cannot be checked without DNA. CDR1 is DFQATT and CDR2 is SNEGSKA in the germline V gene (reference sequence). The CDR3 spans 14 residues. The CDR3 region is CSAREGRPGGPLHF.

The chain recombines TRBV7-9 with TRBJ2-3; the TCRdb call, TRBD1, lacks DNA for checking. CDR1 is SEHNR and CDR2 is FQNEAQ in the germline V gene (reference sequence). The CDR3 has 14 amino acids. This CDR3 is CASSPKTGWDTQYF.

This chain joins TRBV4-1 and TRBJ2-1. Looked up from germline, CDR1 is MGHRA and CDR2 is YSYEKL. This CDR3 comprises 13 residues. CDR3 in amino acids: CASSQDKNNEQFF.

The rearrangement joins TRBV24-1 to TRBJ2-1; TCRdb's assignment of TRBD1 cannot be checked, as there is no DNA. The germline gives CDR1 KGHDR, CDR2 SFDVKD. The CDR3 contains 13 residues. The CDR3 region is CATSDFTGTLEFF.

The J gene is TRBJ2-3, the V gene TRBV9; TCRdb returns TRBD1, unconfirmable since there is no DNA. CDR3 length: 16 residues. Germline lookup yields CDR1 SGDLS and CDR2 YYNGEE. CDR3 loop: CASSVGGTGMLDTQYF.

This chain uses TRBV7-8 with TRBJ2-1. CDR1 SGHVS and CDR2 FQNEAQ come from the germline V gene. This CDR3 has 15 amino acids. The CDR3 sequence is CASSFRGIAYNEQFF.

The chain combines TRBV13 with TRBJ2-1; lacking DNA, the TRBD2 call made by TCRdb goes unchecked. Per the germline V gene, CDR1 is PRHDT and CDR2 is FYEKMQ (reference sequence). This CDR3 is built from 15 residues. CDR3 in amino acids: CASSLVASGNNEQFF.

The V call is TRBV14, the J call TRBJ2-1; TCRdb returns TRBD2, unconfirmable since there is no DNA. Germline values: CDR1 SGHDN, CDR2 FVKESK. This CDR3 comprises 15 residues. CDR3 protein: CASSLWDSSYNEQFF.

V and J are TRBV11-2 and TRBJ2-1; TCRdb names TRBD2, which stays unverified in the absence of DNA. CDR3 length: 17 amino acids. The germline V gene encodes CDR1 SGHAT and CDR2 FQNNGV. This chain's CDR3 is CASSPGLAGENPNEQFF.

The chain employs TRBV9 and TRBJ2-5; the D call of TRBD1 rests on TCRdb alone, since no DNA is present to check it. Germline CDR1 SGDLS, CDR2 YYNGEE. The CDR3 runs 16 residues. CDR3 amino acids: CASSATGQVNQETQYF. Full variable domain (rest looked up from reference TRBV9 and TRBJ2-5): DSGVTQTPKHLITATGQRVTLRCSPRSGDLSVYWYQQSLDQGLQFLIQYYNGEERAKGNILERFSAQQFPDLHSELNLSSLELGDSALYFCASSATGQVNQETQYFGPGTRLLVL.

The V and J genes are TRBV4-2 and TRBJ2-7; TCRdb proposes TRBD2, but this gene call is untestable without DNA. The CDR3 extends over 14 amino acids. Germline CDR1 and CDR2: LGHNA and YNFKEQ. The CDR3 sequence: CASSPESSGYEQYF.

This chain connects TRBV25-1 to TRBJ2-1; TCRdb gives TRBD2 as the D gene, but with no DNA this cannot be confirmed. The germline V gene has CDR1 MGHDK and CDR2 SYGVNS. CDR3 length: 13 amino acids. The chain's CDR3 is CASSELVADEQFF.

The chain has TRBV7-8 and TRBJ2-1; TCRdb reports TRBD1, a call that lacks DNA to check it against. CDR3 length: 16 residues. Germline CDR1 reads SGHVS; CDR2 reads FQNEAQ. The CDR3 reads CASSSLGPVSYNEQFF. Full variable domain (outside the CDR3, taken from reference TRBV7-8 and TRBJ2-1): GAGVSQSPRYKVAKRGQDVALRCDPISGHVSLFWYQQALGQGPEFLTYFQNEAQLDKSGLPSDRFFAERPEGSVSTLKIQRTQQEDSAVYLCASSSLGPVSYNEQFFGPGTRLTVL.

The chain has TRBV4-1 and TRBJ2-7; the D gene TCRdb calls, TRBD1, cannot be checked with no DNA. This CDR3 spans 14 amino acids. The germline V gene encodes CDR1 MGHRA and CDR2 YSYEKL. The CDR3 is CASSDGGGSYEQYF.

The CDR3 loop is CASSQGVIDTDTQYF. The chain links TRBV3-1 to TRBJ2-3. This CDR3 is 15 amino acids long. CDR1 is LGHDT and CDR2 is YNNKEL in the germline V gene (reference sequence).

The chain joins TRBV29-1 to TRBJ2-1. This CDR3 is 18 amino acids long. Germline V gene data show CDR1 as SQVTM and CDR2 as ANQGSEA. CDR3 residues: CSVDGSDELGRPYNEQFF.

The rearrangement uses TRBV7-7 and TRBJ2-5; absent DNA, TCRdb's TRBD1 call cannot be checked. The CDR3 runs to 14 residues. Germline CDR1 and CDR2: SSHAT and FNYEAQ (reference sequence). The CDR3: CASSPTPQEETQYF.

V gene TRBV5-1 combines with J gene TRBJ2-2; the TCRdb D gene call, TRBD2, has no DNA to confirm it. Germline V gene data show CDR1 as SGHRS and CDR2 as YFSETQ. The CDR3 runs 16 residues. CDR3 in amino acids: CASSLTSGYFTGELFF.

CDR3 sequence reads: CASSQWEGDPDEQFF. This rearrangement joins TRBV4-1 to TRBJ2-1; TCRdb proposes TRBD2, but this gene call is untestable without DNA. The CDR3 runs to 15 residues. Germline V gene data show CDR1 as MGHRA and CDR2 as YSYEKL.

The chain joins TRBV11-1 to TRBJ2-2; TCRdb names TRBD1, which stays unverified in the absence of DNA. CDR3 length equals 15 residues. The germline CDR1 and CDR2 sequences are SGHAT and FQDESV (reference sequence). This CDR3 reads CASSPLQGDTGELFF.

This sequence joins TRBV25-1 and TRBJ2-1. CDR3 length: 12 residues. The germline V gene has CDR1 MGHDK and CDR2 SYGVNS. CDR3 in amino acids: CASSDMSNEQFF.

J is TRBJ2-3 and V is TRBV5-5; as DNA is missing, the TRBD1 call by TCRdb cannot be tested. This CDR3 spans 16 amino acids. Germline V lookup: CDR1 SGHKS, CDR2 YYEKEE (reference sequence). The CDR3 protein is CASSSRGQGATDTQYF. The full variable domain, with the rest looked up from reference TRBV5-5 and TRBJ2-3, is DAGVTQSPTHLIKTRGQQVTLRCSPISGHKSVSWYQQVLGQGPQFIFQYYEKEERGRGNFPDRFSARQFPNYSSELNVNALLLGDSALYLCASSSRGQGATDTQYFGPGTRLTVL.

The chain employs TRBV13 and TRBJ1-2; lacking DNA, the TRBD1 call made by TCRdb goes unchecked. Germline values: CDR1 PRHDT, CDR2 FYEKMQ (reference sequence). The CDR3 loop spans 13 amino acids. CDR3 sequence: CASSFGGDYGYTF.

V usage is TRBV14 and J usage is TRBJ1-3. The length of the CDR3 is 15 residues. Per the germline V gene, CDR1 is SGHDN and CDR2 is FVKESK. The CDR3 is CASSRDAGSGNTIYF.

This rearrangement joins TRBV21-1 to TRBJ2-7; TCRdb calls TRBD2, which cannot be checked without DNA. TRBV21-1 is deemed a pseudogene. The CDR3 has 18 residues. CDR3 in amino acids: CASSLQPDGTQNSYEQYF.

The J gene is TRBJ2-3, the V gene TRBV5-6; TCRdb outputs TRBD2, but without DNA this stays unchecked. The CDR3 is 14 residues long. Germline V gives CDR1 SGHDT, CDR2 YYEEEE. This chain's CDR3 is CASSLGGLAGPEYF.

The chain combines TRBV18 with TRBJ2-5; checking the TCRdb D call of TRBD1 is not possible without DNA. The CDR3 spans 15 residues. The germline V gene has CDR1 KGHSH and CDR2 LQKENI. CDR3 amino acids: CASSPGGSLRETQYF.

The chain combines TRBV15 with TRBJ2-3; as DNA is missing, the TRBD2 call by TCRdb cannot be tested. This CDR3 comprises 14 residues. Germline V gene data show CDR1 as LNHNV and CDR2 as YYDKDF (reference sequence). The CDR3 loop is CATRTAGAADTQYF.

The rearrangement uses TRBV12-2 and TRBJ2-1; TCRdb picks TRBD1, but there is no DNA to check that call. TRBV12-2 is reported as a pseudogene. CDR3 length: 15 amino acids. The CDR3 loop reads CASRDNGQGRNEQFF.

The chain has TRBV12-3 or TRBV12-4 and TRBJ2-2; TCRdb outputs TRBD2, but without DNA this stays unchecked. The CDR3 contains 18 residues. CDR3 residues: CASSPGTAGTSNTGELFF.

The genes are TRBV20-1 and TRBJ1-5. CDR3 length: 15 residues. Germline assignment: CDR1 DFQATT and CDR2 SNEGSKA (reference sequence). The CDR3 region is CSARELVNRNQPQHF.